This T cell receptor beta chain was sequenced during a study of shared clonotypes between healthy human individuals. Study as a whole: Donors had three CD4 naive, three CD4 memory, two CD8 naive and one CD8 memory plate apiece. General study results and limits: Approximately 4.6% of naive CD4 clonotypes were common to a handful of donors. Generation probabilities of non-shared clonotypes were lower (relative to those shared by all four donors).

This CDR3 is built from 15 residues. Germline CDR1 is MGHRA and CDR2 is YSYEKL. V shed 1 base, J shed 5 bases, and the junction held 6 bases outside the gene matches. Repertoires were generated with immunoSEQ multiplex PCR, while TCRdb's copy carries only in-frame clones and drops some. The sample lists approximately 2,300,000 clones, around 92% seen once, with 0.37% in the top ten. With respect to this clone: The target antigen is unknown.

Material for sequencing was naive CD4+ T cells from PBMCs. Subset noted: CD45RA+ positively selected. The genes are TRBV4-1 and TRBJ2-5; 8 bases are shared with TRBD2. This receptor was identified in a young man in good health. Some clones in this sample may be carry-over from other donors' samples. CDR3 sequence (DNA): TGCGCCAGCAGCCAAGTTGGGACTAGGGTGGAGACCCAGTACTTC. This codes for CASSQVGTRVETQYF.